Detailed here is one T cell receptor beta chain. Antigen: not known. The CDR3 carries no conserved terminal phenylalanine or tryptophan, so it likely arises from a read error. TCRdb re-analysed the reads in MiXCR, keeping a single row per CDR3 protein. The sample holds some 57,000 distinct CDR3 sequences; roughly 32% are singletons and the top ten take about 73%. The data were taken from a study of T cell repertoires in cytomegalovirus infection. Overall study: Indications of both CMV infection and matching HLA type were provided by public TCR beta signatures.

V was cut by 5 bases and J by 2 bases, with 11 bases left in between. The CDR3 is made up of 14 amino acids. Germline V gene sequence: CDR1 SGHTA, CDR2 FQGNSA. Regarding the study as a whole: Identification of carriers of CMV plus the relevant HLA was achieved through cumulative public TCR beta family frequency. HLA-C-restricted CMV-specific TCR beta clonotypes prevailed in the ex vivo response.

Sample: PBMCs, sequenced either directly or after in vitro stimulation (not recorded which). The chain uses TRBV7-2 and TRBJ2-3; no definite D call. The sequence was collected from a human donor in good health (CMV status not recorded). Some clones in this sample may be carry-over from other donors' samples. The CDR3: CASSSSGPTDTQYS. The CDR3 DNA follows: TGTGCCAGCAGCAGCTCAGGACCCACAGATACGCAGTATTCT.